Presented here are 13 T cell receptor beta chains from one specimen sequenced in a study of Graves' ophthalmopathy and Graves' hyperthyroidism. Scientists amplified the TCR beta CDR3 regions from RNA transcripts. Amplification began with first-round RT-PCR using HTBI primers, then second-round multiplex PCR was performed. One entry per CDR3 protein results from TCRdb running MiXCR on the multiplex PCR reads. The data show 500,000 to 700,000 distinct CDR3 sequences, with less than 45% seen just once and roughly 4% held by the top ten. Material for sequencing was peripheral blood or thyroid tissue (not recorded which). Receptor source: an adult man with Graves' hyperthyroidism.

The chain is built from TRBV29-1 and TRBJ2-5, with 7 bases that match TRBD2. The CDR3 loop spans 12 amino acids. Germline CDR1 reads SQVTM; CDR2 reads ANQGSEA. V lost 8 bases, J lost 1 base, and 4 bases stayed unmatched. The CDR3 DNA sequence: TGCAGCACCCGGGAGGCCCAAGAGACCCAGTACTTC. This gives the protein CSTREAQETQYF.

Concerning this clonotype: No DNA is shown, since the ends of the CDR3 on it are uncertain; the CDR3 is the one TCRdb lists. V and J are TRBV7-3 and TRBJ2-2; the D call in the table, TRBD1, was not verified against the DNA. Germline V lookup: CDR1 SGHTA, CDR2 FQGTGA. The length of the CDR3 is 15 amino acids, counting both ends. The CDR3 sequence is CASSFGAQGTGSCFF.

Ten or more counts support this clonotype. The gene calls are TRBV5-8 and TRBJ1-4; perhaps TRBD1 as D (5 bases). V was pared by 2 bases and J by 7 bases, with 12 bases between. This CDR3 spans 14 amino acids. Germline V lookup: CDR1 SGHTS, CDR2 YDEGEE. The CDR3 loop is CASSLPGRGEKLFF. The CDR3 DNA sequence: TGTGCCAGCAGCTTACCAGGGCGAGGTGAAAAACTGTTTTTT.

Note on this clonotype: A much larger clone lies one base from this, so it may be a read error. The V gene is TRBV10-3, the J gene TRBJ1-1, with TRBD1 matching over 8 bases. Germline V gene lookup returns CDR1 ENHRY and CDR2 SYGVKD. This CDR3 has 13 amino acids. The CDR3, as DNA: TGTGCCACCAGTTCCTGGACAGGGACTGAAGCTTTCTTT. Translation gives CATSSWTGTEAFF.

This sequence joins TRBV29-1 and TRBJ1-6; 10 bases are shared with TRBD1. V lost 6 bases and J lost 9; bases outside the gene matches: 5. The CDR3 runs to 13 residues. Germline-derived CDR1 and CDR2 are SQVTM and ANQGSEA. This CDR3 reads CSVRGQGGSPLHF. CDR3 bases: TGCAGCGTCCGTGGACAGGGGGGTTCACCCCTCCACTTT.

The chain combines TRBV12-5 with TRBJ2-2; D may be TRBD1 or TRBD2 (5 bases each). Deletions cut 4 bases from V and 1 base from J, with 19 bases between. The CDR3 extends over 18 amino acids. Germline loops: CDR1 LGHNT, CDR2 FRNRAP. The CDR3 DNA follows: TGTGCTAGTGGTTCCCCCTTGCGACTTGGGGGGAACACCGGGGAGCTGTTTTTT. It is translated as CASGSPLRLGGNTGELFF.

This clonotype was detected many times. The CDR3 sequence: CASNPGTSSYEQYF. CDR3 nucleotides: TGTGCCAGCAACCCCGGGACTAGCTCCTACGAGCAGTACTTC. This chain uses TRBV6-5 with TRBJ2-7, with TRBD2 identical over 8 bases. The CDR3 totals 14 residues. CDR1 is MNHEY and CDR2 is SVGAGI in the germline V gene. V shed 7 bases, J shed 0 bases, and the junction held 5 bases outside the gene matches.

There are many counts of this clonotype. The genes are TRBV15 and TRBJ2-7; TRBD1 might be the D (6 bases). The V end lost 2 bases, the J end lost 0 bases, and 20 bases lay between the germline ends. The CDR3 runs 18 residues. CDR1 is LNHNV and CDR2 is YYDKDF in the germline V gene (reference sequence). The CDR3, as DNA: TGTGCCACCAGCAGACTCCTCGAAGGACAGTCCCACTCCTACGAGCAGTACTTC. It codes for CATSRLLEGQSHSYEQYF.

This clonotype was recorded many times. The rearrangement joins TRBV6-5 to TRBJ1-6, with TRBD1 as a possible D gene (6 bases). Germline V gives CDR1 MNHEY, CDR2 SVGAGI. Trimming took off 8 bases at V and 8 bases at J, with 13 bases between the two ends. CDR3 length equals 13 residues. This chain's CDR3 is CASSGTRDSPLHF. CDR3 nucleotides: TGTGCCAGCTCAGGGACACGGGATTCACCCCTCCACTTT.

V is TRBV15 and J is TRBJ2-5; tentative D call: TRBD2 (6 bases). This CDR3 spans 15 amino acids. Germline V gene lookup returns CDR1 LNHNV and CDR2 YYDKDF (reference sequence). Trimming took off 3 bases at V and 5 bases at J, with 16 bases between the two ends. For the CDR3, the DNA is TGTGCCACCAGCAGCTTGCCCACCGGGAGCGAGACCCAGTACTTC. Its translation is CATSSLPTGSETQYF.

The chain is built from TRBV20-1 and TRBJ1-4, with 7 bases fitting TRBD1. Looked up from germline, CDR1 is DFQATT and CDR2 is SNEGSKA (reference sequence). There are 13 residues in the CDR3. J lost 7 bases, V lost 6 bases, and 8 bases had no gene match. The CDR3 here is CSAADRVSEKLFF. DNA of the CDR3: TGCAGTGCCGCCGACAGGGTCAGTGAAAAACTGTTTTTT.

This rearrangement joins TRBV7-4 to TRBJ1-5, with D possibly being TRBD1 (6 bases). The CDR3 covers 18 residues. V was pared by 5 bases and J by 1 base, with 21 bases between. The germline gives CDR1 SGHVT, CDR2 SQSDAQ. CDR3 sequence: CASSVRTTGIGSNQPQHF. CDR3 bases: TGTGCCAGCAGCGTAAGGACAACAGGGATCGGGAGCAATCAGCCCCAGCATTTT.

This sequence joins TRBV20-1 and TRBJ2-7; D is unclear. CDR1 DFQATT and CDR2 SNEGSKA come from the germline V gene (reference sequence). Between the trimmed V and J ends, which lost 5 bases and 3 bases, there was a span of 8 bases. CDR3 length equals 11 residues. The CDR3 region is CSALTRYEQYF. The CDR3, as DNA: TGCAGTGCTCTGACCCGCTACGAGCAGTACTTC.